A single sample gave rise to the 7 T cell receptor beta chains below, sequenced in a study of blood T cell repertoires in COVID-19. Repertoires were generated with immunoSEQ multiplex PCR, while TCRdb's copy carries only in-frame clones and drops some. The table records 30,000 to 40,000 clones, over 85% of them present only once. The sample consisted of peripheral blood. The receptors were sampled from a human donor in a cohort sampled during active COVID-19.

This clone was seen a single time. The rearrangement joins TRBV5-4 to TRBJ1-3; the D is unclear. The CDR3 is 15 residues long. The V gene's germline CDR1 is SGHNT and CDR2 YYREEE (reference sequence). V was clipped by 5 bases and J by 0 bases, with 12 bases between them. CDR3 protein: CASSLTVNSGNTIYF. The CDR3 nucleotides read TGTGCCAGCAGTTTAACGGTGAACTCTGGAAACACCATATATTTT.

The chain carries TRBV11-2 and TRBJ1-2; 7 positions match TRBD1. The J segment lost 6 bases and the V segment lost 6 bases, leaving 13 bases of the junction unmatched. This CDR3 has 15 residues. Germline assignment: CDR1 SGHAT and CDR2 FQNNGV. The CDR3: CASSPLQGPLNGYTF. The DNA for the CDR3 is TGTGCCAGCAGTCCATTACAGGGGCCCCTGAATGGCTACACCTTC.

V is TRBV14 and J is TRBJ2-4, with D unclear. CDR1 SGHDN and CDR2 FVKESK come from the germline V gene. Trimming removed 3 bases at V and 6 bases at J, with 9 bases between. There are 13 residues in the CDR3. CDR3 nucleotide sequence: TGTGCCAGCAGCCAGTCTAATGGAAACATTCAGTACTTC. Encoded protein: CASSQSNGNIQYF.

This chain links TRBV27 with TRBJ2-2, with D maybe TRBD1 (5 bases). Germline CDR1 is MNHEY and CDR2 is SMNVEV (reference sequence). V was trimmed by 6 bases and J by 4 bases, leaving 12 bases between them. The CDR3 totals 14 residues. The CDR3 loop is CASRAGRFTGELFF. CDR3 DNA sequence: TGTGCCAGCAGGGCAGGGCGTTTCACCGGGGAGCTGTTTTTT.

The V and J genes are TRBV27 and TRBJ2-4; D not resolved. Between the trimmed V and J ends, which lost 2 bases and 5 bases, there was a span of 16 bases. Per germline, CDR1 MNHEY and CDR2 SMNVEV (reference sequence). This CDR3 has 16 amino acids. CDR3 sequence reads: CASSLTTPGLENIQYF. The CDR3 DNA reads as TGTGCCAGCAGTTTAACGACCCCAGGCTTAGAAAACATTCAGTACTTC.

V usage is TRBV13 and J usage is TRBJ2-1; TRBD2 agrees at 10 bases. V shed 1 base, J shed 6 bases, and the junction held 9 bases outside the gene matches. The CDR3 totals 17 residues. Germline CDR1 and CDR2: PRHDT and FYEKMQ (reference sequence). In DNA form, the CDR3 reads TGTGCCAGCAGCTTAGAACCGGGACTAGCGACACCCAATGAGCAGTTCTTC. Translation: CASSLEPGLATPNEQFF.

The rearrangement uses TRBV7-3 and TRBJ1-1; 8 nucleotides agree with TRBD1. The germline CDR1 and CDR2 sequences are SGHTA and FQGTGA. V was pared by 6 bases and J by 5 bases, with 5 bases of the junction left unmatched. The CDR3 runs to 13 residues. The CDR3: CASRRTGNTEAFF. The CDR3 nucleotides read TGTGCCAGCAGACGGACAGGGAATACTGAAGCTTTCTTT.